The 13 T cell receptor beta chains below all came from one sample that was sequenced in a study of shared clonotypes between healthy human individuals. Using immunoSEQ multiplex PCR, the repertoire was profiled, and TCRdb retains in-frame clones only, with some absent. This table has 2,500,000 or so clones, over 85% appearing once. Sequencing input: naive CD4+ T cells sorted from blood. The subset: CD45RA+ positively selected. The receptor source for this set is a man aged 18 to 29 in good health.

V usage is TRBV4-1 and J usage is TRBJ2-7, with D possibly TRBD2 on 6 matching bases. Trimming left V 3 bases short and J 3 bases short, with 15 bases between. The CDR3 length is 15 residues. Germline V lookup: CDR1 MGHRA, CDR2 YSYEKL. The CDR3 loop is CASSQGLAVLYEQYF. DNA of the CDR3: TGCGCCAGCAGCCAGGGGTTAGCGGTTCTCTACGAGCAGTACTTC.

The chain employs TRBV4-1 and TRBJ2-3; 7 positions match TRBD2. The CDR3 consists of 17 residues. Germline CDR1 and CDR2: MGHRA and YSYEKL. V was pared by 3 bases and J by 0 bases, with 9 bases of the junction left unmatched. The CDR3 DNA follows: TGCGCCAGCAGCCAGCCTTGGGCTAGCGGCAGCACAGATACGCAGTATTTT. Translated: CASSQPWASGSTDTQYF.

This chain uses TRBV14 with TRBJ2-7, with 7 bases lining up with TRBD1. Germline-derived CDR1 and CDR2 are SGHDN and FVKESK. CDR3 size: 14 residues. Trimming took 5 bases from V and 2 from J; bases not matched to a gene: 6. CDR3 protein: CASSELGQAYEQYF. CDR3 DNA: TGTGCCAGCAGCGAACTTGGACAGGCCTACGAGCAGTACTTC.

The rearrangement links TRBV2 to TRBJ2-5; the match to TRBD1 covers 7 bases. The germline V gene has CDR1 SNHLY and CDR2 FYNNEI. This CDR3 is built from 15 residues. V was clipped by 3 bases and J by 5 bases; unmatched bases: 9. The CDR3 DNA reads as TGTGCCAGCAGTGACAACAGGGGAATGAGGGAGACCCAGTACTTC. Its translation is CASSDNRGMRETQYF.

The rearrangement uses TRBV5-1 and TRBJ1-6; D uncertain. The CDR3 sequence is 15 residues long. CDR1 and CDR2 from the germline V gene are SGHRS and YFSETQ. V lost 4 bases, J lost 10 bases, and 18 bases lay in between. The CDR3 nucleotides are TGCGCCAGCAGCCCTTCGAGACCGGGAGTGTCACCCCTCCACTTT. Translation gives CASSPSRPGVSPLHF.

In its sample, this clone was seen a few times. The sample carries other DNA sequences with the same CDR3. This chain links TRBV6-5 with TRBJ1-6; D is undetermined. V was cut by 1 base and J by 8 bases, with 3 bases left in between. The CDR3 totals 12 residues. CDR1 and CDR2 (germline): MNHEY, SVGAGI. The CDR3 here is CASSYLDSPLHF. CDR3 in DNA: TGTGCCAGCAGTTACTTGGATTCACCCCTCCACTTT.

The V call is TRBV18, the J call TRBJ1-6; TRBD1 agrees at 8 bases. The germline V gene has CDR1 KGHSH and CDR2 LQKENI. Germline trimming cut 3 bases from V and 8 bases from J; bases unmatched to any gene: 6. This CDR3 spans 15 amino acids. DNA of the CDR3: TGTGCCAGCTCACCGACCACAGGGGGGGATTCACCCCTCCACTTT. Its protein product is CASSPTTGGDSPLHF.

The rearrangement joins TRBV19 to TRBJ2-1, with D perhaps given as TRBD1 or TRBD2 (6 bases each). The CDR3 length is 15 residues. V lost 3 bases, J lost 4 bases, and 13 bases lay in between. The germline V gene has CDR1 LNHDA and CDR2 SQIVND (reference sequence). The CDR3 here is CASSMAGDSYNEQFF. The CDR3 region has the DNA TGTGCCAGTAGTATGGCAGGGGACTCATACAATGAGCAGTTCTTC. Full variable domain (rest looked up from reference TRBV19 and TRBJ2-1): DGGITQSPKYLFRKEGQNVTLSCEQNLNHDAMYWYRQDPGQGLRLIYYSQIVNDFQKGDIAEGYSVSREKKESFPLTVTSAQKNPTAFYLCASSMAGDSYNEQFFGPGTRLTVL.

V usage is TRBV9 and J usage is TRBJ1-3; D might be TRBD1 (6 bases). Per germline, CDR1 SGDLS and CDR2 YYNGEE. This CDR3 is built from 14 residues. Trimming shortened V by 3 bases and J by 0 bases, and 7 bases separated the two germline ends. CDR3 amino acids: CASSAGVSGNTIYF. The CDR3 nucleotides are TGTGCCAGCAGCGCAGGGGTCTCTGGAAACACCATATATTTT.

The rearrangement uses TRBV6-4 and TRBJ2-7, with D uncertain. Germline V gene data show CDR1 as MRHNA and CDR2 as SNTAGT. Trimming removed 2 bases from V and 0 bases from J, with 11 bases in between. The CDR3 consists of 15 residues. CDR3 sequence (DNA): TGTGCCAGCAGTGACGGTGGCAGGTCCTCCTACGAGCAGTACTTC. Its translation is CASSDGGRSSYEQYF.

The CDR3 sequence is CASRYGGTDDTGELFF. The DNA for the CDR3 is TGTGCCAGCAGATACGGGGGGACGGACGACACCGGGGAGCTGTTTTTT. The gene calls are TRBV6-5 and TRBJ2-2; 7 nucleotides match TRBD2. V shed 6 bases and J 3 bases; nucleotides not matched to a gene: 10. Germline V gene data show CDR1 as MNHEY and CDR2 as SVGAGI. This CDR3 has 16 residues.

The chain couples TRBV25-1 to TRBJ1-2; no firm D call. Trimming removed 5 bases at V and 6 bases at J, with 13 bases between. Per germline, CDR1 MGHDK and CDR2 SYGVNS. CDR3 length: 13 amino acids. Here the CDR3 reads CASSFREGDGYTF. The CDR3 nucleotides are TGTGCCAGCAGTTTTCGGGAGGGTGATGGCTACACCTTC.

V usage is TRBV6-1 and J usage is TRBJ2-7; D uncertain. The CDR3 extends over 13 amino acids. V lost 7 bases to trimming and J lost 2 bases, with 12 bases between them. Looked up from germline, CDR1 is MNHNS and CDR2 is SASEGT. The DNA of the CDR3 is TGTGCCAGCAATTCGGTAAACGCCTACGAGCAGTACTTC. This sequence encodes CASNSVNAYEQYF.